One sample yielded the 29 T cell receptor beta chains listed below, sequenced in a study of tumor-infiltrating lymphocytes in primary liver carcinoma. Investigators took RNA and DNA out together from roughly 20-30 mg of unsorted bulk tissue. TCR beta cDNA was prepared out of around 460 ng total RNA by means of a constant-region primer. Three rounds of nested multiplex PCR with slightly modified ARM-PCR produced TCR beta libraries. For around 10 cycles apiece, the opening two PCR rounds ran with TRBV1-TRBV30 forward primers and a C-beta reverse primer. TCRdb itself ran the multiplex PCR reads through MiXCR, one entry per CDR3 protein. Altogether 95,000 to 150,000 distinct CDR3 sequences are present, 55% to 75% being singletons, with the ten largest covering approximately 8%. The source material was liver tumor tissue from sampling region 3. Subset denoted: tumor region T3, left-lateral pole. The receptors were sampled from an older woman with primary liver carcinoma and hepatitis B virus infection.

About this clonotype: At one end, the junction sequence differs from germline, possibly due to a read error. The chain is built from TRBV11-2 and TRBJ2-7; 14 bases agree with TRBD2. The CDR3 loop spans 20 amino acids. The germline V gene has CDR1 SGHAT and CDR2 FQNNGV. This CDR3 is CANSAISRLAGGQKPYEQYF. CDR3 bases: TGTGCCAACAGCGCCATTTCCCGACTAGCGGGGGGGCAGAAACCCTACGAACAGTACTTC.

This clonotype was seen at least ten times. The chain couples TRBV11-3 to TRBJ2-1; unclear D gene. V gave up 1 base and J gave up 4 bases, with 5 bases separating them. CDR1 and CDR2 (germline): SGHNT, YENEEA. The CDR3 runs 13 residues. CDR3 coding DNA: TGTGCCAGCAGCTTAGGAGCTTACAATGAGCAGTTCTTC. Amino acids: CASSLGAYNEQFF.

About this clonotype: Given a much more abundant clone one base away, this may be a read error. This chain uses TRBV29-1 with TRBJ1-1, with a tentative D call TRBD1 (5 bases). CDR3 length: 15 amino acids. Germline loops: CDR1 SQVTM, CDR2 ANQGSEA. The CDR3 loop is CSAGRTAGASTEVFF. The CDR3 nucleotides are TGCAGCGCCGGACGGACGGCCGGGGCGAGCACTGAAGTTTTCTTT.

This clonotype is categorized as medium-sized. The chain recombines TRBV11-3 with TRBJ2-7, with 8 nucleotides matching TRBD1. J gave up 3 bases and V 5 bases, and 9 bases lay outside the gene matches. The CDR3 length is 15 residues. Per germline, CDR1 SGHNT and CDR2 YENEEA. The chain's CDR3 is CASSEPSRGLYEQYF. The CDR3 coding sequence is TGTGCCAGCAGCGAGCCCTCCAGGGGGCTCTACGAGCAGTACTTC.

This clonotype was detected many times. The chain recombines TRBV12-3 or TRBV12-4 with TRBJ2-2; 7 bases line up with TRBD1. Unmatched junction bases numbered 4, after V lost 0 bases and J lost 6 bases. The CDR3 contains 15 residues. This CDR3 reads CASSLAEGAPGELFF. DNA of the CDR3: TGTGCCAGCAGTTTAGCCGAGGGGGCCCCCGGGGAGCTGTTTTTT.

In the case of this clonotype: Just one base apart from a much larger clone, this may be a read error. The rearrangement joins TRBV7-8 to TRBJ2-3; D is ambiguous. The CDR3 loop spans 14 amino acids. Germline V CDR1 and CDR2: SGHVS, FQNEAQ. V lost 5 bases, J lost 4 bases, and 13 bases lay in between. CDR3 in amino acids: CASSILVKSDTQYF. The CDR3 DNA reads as TGTGCCAGCAGCATCCTAGTTAAGTCAGATACGCAGTATTTT.

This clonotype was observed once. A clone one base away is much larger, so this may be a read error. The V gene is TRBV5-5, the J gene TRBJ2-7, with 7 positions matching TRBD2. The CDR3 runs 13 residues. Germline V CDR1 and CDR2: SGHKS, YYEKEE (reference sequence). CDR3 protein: CACSSVAGYEQYF. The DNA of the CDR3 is TGTGCCTGCAGCTCTGTAGCGGGCTACGAGCAGTACTTC.

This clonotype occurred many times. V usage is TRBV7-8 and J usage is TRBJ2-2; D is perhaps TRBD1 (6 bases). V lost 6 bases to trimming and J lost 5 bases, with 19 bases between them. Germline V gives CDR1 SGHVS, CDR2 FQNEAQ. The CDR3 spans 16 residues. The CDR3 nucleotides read TGTGCCAGCAGACCGACAGGTTCCCTTCGGACCGGGGAGCTGTTTTTT. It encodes CASRPTGSLRTGELFF.

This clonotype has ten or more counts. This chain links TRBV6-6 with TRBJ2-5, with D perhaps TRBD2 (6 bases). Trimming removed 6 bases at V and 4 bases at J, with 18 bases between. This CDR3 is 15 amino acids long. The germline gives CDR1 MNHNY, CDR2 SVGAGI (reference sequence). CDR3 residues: CASRRSTGGSETQYF. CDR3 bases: TGTGCCAGCAGAAGATCCACAGGAGGGTCAGAGACCCAGTACTTC.

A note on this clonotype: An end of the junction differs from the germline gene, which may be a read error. Here the CDR3 DNA reads TGTGCCAGCAATTTGAACAGGGGAGGGAACTATGGCTATACCTTC. Protein sequence: CASNLNRGGNYGYTF. This sequence joins TRBV6-6 and TRBJ1-2; TRBD1 matches at 7 bases. This CDR3 region has 15 residues. Germline V lookup: CDR1 MNHNY, CDR2 SVGAGI (reference sequence).

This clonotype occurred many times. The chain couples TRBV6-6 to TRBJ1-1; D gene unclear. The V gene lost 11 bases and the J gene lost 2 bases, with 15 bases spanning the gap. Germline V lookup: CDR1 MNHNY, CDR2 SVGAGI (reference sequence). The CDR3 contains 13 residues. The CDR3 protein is CAVETLLNTEAFF. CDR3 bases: TGTGCCGTCGAGACCTTATTAAACACTGAAGCTTTCTTT.

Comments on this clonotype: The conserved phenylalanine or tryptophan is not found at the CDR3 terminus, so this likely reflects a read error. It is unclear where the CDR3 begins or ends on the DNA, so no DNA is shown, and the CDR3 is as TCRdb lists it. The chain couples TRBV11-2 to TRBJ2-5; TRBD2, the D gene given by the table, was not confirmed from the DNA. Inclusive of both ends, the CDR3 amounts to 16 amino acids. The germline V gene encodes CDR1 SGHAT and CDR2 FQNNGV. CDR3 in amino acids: CVSSLGSASGQETRYS.

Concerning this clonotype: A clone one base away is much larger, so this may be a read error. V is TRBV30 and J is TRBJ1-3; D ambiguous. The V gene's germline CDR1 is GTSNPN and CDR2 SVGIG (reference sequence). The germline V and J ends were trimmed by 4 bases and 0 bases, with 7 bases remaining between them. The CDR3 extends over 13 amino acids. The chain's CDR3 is CAWTQNSGNTIYF. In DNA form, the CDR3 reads TGTGCCTGGACACAGAACTCTGGAAACACCATATATTTT.

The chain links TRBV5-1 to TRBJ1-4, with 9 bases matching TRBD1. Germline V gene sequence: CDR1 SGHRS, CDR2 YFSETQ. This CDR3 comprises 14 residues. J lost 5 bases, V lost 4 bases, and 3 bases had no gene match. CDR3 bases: TGCGCCAGCAGCCCCGGACAGGGGAATGAAAAACTGTTTTTT. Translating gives CASSPGQGNEKLFF.

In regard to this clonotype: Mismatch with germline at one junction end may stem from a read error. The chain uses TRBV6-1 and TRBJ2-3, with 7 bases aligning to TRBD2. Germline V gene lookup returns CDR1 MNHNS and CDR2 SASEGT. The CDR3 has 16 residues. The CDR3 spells CASSEGVGGSTDTPYF. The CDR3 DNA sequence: TGTGCCAGCAGTGAAGGAGTCGGCGGGAGCACAGATACGCCGTATTTC.

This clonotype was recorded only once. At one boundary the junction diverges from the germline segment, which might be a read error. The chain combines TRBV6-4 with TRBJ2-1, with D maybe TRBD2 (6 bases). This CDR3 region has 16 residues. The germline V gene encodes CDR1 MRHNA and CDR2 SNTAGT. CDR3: CASSEGRLDVPNEQFF. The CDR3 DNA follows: TGTGCCAGTAGTGAGGGGAGACTAGATGTCCCCAATGAGCAGTTCTTC.

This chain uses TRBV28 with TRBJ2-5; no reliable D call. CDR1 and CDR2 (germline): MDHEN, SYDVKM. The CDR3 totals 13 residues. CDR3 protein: CFSNPNTQETQYF. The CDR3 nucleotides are TGTTTCAGCAATCCGAACACCCAAGAGACCCAGTACTTC. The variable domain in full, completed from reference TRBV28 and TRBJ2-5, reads DVKVTQSSRYLVKRTGEKVFLECVQDMDHENMFWYRQDPGLGLRLIYFSYDVKMKEKGDIPEGYSVSREKKERFSLILESASTNQTSMYLCFSNPNTQETQYFGPGTRLLVL.

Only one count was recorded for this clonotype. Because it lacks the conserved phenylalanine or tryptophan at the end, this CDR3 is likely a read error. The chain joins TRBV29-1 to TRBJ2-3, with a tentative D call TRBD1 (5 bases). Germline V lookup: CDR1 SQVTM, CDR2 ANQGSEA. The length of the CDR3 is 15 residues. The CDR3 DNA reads TGCAGCGTTGAAAACCAGTGGGGCTCCACAGATGCGCAGTATTTA. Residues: CSVENQWGSTDAQYL.

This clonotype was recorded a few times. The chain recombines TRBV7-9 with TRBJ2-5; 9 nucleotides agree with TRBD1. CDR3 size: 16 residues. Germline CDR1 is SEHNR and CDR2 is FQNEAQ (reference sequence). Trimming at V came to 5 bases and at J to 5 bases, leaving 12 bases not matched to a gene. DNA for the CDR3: TGTGCCAGCAGCAGGGGACAGGGCGAGGTACCGGAGACCCAGTACTTC. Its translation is CASSRGQGEVPETQYF.

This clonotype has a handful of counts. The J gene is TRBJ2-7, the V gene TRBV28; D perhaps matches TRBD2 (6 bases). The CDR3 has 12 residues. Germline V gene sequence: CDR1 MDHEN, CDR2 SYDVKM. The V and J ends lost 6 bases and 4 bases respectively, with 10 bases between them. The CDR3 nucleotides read TGTGCCAGCAGGAGACTAGATTACGAGCAGTACTTC. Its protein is CASRRLDYEQYF.

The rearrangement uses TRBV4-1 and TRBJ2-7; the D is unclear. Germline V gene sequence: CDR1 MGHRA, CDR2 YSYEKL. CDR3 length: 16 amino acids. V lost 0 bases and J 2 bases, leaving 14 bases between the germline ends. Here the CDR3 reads CASSQDVYGDTYEQYF. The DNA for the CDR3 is TGCGCCAGCAGCCAAGACGTGTATGGAGATACCTACGAGCAGTACTTC.

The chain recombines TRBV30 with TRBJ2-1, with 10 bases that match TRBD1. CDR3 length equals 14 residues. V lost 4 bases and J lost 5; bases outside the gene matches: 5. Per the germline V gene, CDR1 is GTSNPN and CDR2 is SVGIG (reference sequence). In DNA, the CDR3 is TGTGCCTGGACGGGGACAGGGGTCCACAATGAGCAGTTCTTC. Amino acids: CAWTGTGVHNEQFF.

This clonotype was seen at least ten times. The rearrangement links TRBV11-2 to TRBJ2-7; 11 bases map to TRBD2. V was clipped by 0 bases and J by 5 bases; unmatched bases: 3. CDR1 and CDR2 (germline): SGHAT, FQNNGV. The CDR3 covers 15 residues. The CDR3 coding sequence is TGTGCCAGCAGCTTAGATCCTAGCGGGAGGAACGAGCAGTACTTC. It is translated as CASSLDPSGRNEQYF.

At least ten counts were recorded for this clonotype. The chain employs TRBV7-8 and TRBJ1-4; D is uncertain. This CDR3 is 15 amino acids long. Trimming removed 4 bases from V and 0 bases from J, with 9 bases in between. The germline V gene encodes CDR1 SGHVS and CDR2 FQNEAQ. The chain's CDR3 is CASSSVPATNEKLFF. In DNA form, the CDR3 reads TGTGCCAGCAGCTCAGTCCCTGCAACTAATGAAAAACTGTTTTTT. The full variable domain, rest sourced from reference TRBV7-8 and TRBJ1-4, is GAGVSQSPRYKVAKRGQDVALRCDPISGHVSLFWYQQALGQGPEFLTYFQNEAQLDKSGLPSDRFFAERPEGSVSTLKIQRTQQEDSAVYLCASSSVPATNEKLFFGSGTQLSVL.

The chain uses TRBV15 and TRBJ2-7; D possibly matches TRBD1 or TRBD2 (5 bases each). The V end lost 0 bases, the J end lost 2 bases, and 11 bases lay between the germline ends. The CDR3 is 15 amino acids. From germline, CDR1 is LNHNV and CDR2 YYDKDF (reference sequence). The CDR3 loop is CATSRERKGPYEQYF. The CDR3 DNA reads TGTGCCACCAGCAGAGAGCGGAAGGGACCCTACGAGCAGTACTTC.

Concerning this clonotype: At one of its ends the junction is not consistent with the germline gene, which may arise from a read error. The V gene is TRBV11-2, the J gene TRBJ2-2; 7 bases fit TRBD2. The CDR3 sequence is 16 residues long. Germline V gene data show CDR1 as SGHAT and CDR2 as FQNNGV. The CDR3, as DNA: TGTGCCAGCAGCTTACAGGTCTCCCCCGCGGGCGGGGGGCTGTTTTTT. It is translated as CASSLQVSPAGGGLFF.

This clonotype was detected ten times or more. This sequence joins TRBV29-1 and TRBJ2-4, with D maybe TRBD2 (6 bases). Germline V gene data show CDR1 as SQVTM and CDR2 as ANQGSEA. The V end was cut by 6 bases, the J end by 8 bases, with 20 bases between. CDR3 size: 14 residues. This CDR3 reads CSVLTKGSGDIQYF. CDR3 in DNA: TGCAGCGTCCTGACTAAGGGGTCGGGGGACATTCAGTACTTC.

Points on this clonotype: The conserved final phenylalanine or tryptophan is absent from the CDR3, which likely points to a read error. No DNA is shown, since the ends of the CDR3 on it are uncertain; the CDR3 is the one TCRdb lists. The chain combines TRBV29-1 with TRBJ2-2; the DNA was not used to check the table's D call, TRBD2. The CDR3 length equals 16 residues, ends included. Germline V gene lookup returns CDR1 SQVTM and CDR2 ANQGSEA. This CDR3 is CSVPGTSGANTGELLY.

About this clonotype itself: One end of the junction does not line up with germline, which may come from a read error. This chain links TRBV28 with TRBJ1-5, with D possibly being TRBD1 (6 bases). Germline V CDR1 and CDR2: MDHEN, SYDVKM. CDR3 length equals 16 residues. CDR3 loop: CVSRSRGQREAQPQHF. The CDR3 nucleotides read TGTGTCAGCAGATCACGCGGACAGAGAGAAGCTCAGCCCCAGCATTTT.